This TCR beta chain was observed in a study of cytomegalovirus exposure and HLA in healthy donors. In the study overall: An early release of data contained approximately 80 million unique TCRs, which came from HLA-typed donors. Overall study findings and caveats: The study recorded over 150 TCR beta chains that were cytomegalovirus-associated.

CDR1 and CDR2 from the germline V gene are MNHEY and SVGAGI. V lost 5 bases and J lost 2, with 10 bases in between. The CDR3 covers 13 residues. Donors in the study were healthy people who gave bone marrow. Note on this clone: Its specificity is unknown.

With 60 Vbeta and 13 Jbeta primers, the PCR was carried out. Source study methods: Unique TCR beta chains numbered 60 million to 100 million in a later analysis, with roughly 10 million shared. The table came from immunoSEQ multiplex PCR; TCRdb's copy has only in-frame clones and leaves some out. The DNA was the basis for D and trimming; V, J and clone size are from that table. The profile shows about 150,000 clones, 60% to 85% of them singletons. The specimen sequenced was PBMCs. This sequence joins TRBV6-5 and TRBJ2-7; the D is unclear. This receptor was identified in a woman aged 40-49 years in good health and CMV-seronegative. CDR3 in DNA: TGTGCCAGCAGTGAGAACAGACCCTACGAGCAGTACTTC. Its protein product is CASSENRPYEQYF.